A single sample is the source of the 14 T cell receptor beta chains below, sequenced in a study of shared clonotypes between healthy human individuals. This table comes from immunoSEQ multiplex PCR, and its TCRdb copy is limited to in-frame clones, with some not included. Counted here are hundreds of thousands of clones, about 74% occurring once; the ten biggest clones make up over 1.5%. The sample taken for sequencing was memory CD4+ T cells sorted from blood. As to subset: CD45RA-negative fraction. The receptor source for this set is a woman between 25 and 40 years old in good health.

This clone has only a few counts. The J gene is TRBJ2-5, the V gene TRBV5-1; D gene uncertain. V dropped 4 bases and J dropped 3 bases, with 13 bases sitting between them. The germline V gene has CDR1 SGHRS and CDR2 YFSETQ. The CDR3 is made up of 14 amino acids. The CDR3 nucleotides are TGCGCCAGCAGCCTGATTTCTAAGAAAGAGACCCAGTACTTC. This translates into CASSLISKKETQYF.

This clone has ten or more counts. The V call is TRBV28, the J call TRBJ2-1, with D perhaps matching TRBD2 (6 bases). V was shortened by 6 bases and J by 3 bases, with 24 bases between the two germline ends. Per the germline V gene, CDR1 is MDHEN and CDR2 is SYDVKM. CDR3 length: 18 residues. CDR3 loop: CASSQHHYTGSFYNEQFF. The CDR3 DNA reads TGTGCCAGCAGCCAGCACCACTATACCGGGAGCTTCTACAATGAGCAGTTCTTC.

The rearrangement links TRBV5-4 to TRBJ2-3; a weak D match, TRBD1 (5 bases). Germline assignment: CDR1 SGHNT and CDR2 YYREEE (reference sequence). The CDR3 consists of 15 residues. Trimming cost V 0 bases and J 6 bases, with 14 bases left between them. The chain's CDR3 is CASSLAVYSGDTQYF. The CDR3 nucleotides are TGTGCCAGCAGCTTGGCGGTCTACTCAGGGGATACGCAGTATTTT.

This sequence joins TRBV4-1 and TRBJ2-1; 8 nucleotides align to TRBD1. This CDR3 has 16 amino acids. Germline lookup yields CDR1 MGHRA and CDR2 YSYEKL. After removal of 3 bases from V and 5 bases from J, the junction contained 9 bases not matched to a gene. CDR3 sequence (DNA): TGCGCCAGCAGCCAGGCGGGGAGGACAGGGAACAATGAGCAGTTCTTC. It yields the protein CASSQAGRTGNNEQFF.

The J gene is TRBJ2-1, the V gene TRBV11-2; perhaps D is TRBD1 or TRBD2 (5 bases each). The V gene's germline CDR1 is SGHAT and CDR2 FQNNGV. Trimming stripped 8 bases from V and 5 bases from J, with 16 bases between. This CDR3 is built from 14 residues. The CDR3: CASGSGTSHNEQFF. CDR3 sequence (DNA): TGTGCCAGCGGGTCGGGGACGTCTCACAATGAGCAGTTCTTC. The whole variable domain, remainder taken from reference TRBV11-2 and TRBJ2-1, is EAGVAQSPRYKIIEKRQSVAFWCNPISGHATLYWYQQILGQGPKLLIQFQNNGVVDDSQLPKDRFSAERLKGVDSTLKIQPAKLEDSAVYLCASGSGTSHNEQFFGPGTRLTVL.

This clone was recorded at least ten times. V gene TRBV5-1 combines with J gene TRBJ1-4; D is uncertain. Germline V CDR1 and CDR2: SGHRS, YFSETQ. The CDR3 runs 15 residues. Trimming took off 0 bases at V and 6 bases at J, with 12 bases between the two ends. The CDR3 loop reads CASSLDGQSHEKLFF. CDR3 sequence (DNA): TGCGCCAGCAGCTTGGATGGCCAGTCACATGAAAAACTGTTTTTT.

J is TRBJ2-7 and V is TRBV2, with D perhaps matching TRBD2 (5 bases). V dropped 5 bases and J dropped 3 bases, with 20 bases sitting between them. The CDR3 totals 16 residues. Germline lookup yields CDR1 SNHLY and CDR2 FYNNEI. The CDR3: CASSLGSPALFYEQYF. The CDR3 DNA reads TGTGCCAGCAGTTTGGGGAGTCCCGCTTTGTTCTACGAGCAGTACTTC.

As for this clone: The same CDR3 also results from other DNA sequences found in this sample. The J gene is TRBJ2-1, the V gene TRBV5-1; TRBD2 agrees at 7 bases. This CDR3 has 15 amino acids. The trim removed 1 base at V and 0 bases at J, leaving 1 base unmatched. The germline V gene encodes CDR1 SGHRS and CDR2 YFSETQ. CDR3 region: CASSLTGGSYNEQFF. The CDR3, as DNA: TGCGCCAGCAGCTTGACGGGGGGCTCCTACAATGAGCAGTTCTTC.

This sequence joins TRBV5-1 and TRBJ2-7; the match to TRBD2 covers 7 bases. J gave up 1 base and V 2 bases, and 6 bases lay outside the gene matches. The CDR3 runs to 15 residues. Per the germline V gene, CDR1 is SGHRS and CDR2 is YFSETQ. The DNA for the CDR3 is TGCGCCAGCAGCTTTGTTAGCGGGTCTTCCTACGAGCAGTACTTC. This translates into CASSFVSGSSYEQYF.

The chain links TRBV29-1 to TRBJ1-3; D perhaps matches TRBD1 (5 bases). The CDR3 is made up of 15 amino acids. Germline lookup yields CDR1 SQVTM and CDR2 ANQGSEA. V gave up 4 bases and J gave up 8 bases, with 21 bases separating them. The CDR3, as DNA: TGCAGCGTTGCAGTTGATGCGCTCGGGGGGGACACCATATATTTT. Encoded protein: CSVAVDALGGDTIYF.

CDR3 DNA sequence: TGTGCCAGCAGTCGGTACTGGAACACTGAAGCTTTCTTT. Translating it yields CASSRYWNTEAFF. The J gene is TRBJ1-1, the V gene TRBV28; D unresolved. CDR1 is MDHEN, CDR2 SYDVKM, per germline. Trimming left V 5 bases short and J 1 base short, with 8 bases between. The CDR3 runs to 13 residues.

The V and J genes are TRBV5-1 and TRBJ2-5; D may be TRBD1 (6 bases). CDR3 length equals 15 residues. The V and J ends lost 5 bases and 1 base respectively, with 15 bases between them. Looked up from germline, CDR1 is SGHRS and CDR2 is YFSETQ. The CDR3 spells CASRSAGTLQETQYF. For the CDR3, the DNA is TGCGCCAGCAGGAGCGCCGGGACACTCCAAGAGACCCAGTACTTC.

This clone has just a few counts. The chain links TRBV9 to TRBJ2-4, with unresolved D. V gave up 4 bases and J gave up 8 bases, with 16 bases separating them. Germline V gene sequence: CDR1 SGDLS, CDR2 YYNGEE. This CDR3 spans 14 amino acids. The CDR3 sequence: CASSPRKAMDIQYF. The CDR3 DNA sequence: TGTGCCAGCAGCCCCCGGAAGGCGATGGACATTCAGTACTTC.

Written as DNA, the CDR3 is TGTGCCAGCAGGGGACTAGCGGGATACAATGAGCAGTTCTTC. Translating it yields CASRGLAGYNEQFF. The rearrangement joins TRBV6-5 to TRBJ2-1; TRBD2 matches at 13 bases. The CDR3 consists of 14 residues. The V and J ends lost 6 bases and 4 bases, in that order; junction bases with no gene match: 0. The germline V gene has CDR1 MNHEY and CDR2 SVGAGI.